A selection of T cell receptor beta chains follows, all from one sample in a study of memory CD4+ T cells and cytomegalovirus serostatus. This table comes from immunoSEQ multiplex PCR, and its TCRdb copy is limited to in-frame clones, with some not included. The repertoire holds about 57,000 clones, with roughly 80% as singletons. The specimen sequenced was memory CD4+ T cells from blood. The receptors were sampled from an adult in good health and CMV-seronegative. Both conserved end residues are part of each CDR3. D genes are given only for firm matches. The size entry is marked missing in some rows and otherwise reads once, few, many or a size class.

abundance,d_gene,v_gene,j_gene,CDR3nt,CDR3aa
few,TRBD2,TRBV2,TRBJ2-5,TGTGCCAGCAGTGAACAGCGGGGGCCCCAAGAGACCCAGTACTTC,CASSEQRGPQETQYF
NA,TRBD1,TRBV19,TRBJ1-5,TGTGCCAGTGGTGACAGGGGACAAAATCAGCCCCAGCATTTT,CASGDRGQNQPQHF
NA,NA,TRBV5-1,TRBJ1-1,TGCGCCAGCACGACTGACTTGAACACTGAAGCTTTCTTT,CASTTDLNTEAFF
NA,NA,TRBV7-2,TRBJ1-2,TGTGCCAGCTTGGGGGGGCGCAAAAGTAACTATGGCTACACCTTC,CASLGGRKSNYGYTF
NA,NA,TRBV2,TRBJ2-5,TGTGCCACCCGGCAGGACCAAGAGACCCAGTACTTC,CATRQDQETQYF
NA,NA,TRBV19,TRBJ2-3,TGTGCCAGTAGTCCGGGGGCCGGGGGACTCACAGATACGCAGTATTTT,CASSPGAGGLTDTQYF
medium-sized,NA,TRBV2,TRBJ1-2,TGTGCCAGCAGGGAGGTTGCTAACTATGGCTACACCTTC,CASREVANYGYTF
NA,NA,TRBV11-2,TRBJ1-2,TGTGCCAGCAGCTCTATCAAGAAGGACTATGGCTACACCTTC,CASSSIKKDYGYTF
NA,TRBD2,TRBV7-9,TRBJ2-2,TGTGCCAGCACGGGACTAGCGGGAGGGCCAGACGGGGAGCTGTTTTTT,CASTGLAGGPDGELFF
medium-sized,TRBD1,TRBV11-3,TRBJ2-7,TGTGCCAGCAGCTTAGGGACAGGGGCACTCTACGAGCAGTACTTC,CASSLGTGALYEQYF
NA,NA,TRBV6-5,TRBJ1-2,TGTGCCAGCAGTTACCGCCAGGCTTATGGCTACACCTTC,CASSYRQAYGYTF
NA,TRBD1,TRBV10-3,TRBJ1-2,TGTGCCATCAGTGAGCGCGAAACAGGGGGCAGGGATGGTGACTATGGCTACACCTTC,CAISERETGGRDGDYGYTF
NA,TRBD2,TRBV19,TRBJ2-2,TGTGCCAGTAGAAGGACTAGCGGGAGAGGGTCCACCGGGGAGCTGTTTTTT,CASRRTSGRGSTGELFF
few,NA,TRBV4-1,TRBJ2-7,TGCGCCAGCAGCCAAACCTACACCCGGGACTACGAGCAGTACTTC,CASSQTYTRDYEQYF
NA,NA,TRBV6-5,TRBJ1-1,TGTGCCAGCAGATTTCGGGCCTCGGGGAGCACTGAAGCTTTCTTT,CASRFRASGSTEAFF
few,NA,TRBV18,TRBJ2-7,TGTGCCAGCTCACCCGGCAGGCCAGGGGAGGCCTACGAGCAGTACTTC,CASSPGRPGEAYEQYF
NA,NA,TRBV29-1,TRBJ1-2,TGCAGCGTCTCCGGCCAGGGTAACTATGGCTACACCTTC,CSVSGQGNYGYTF
NA,NA,TRBV28,TRBJ2-7,TGTGCCAGCAGCTCCAACGGACCTGCGGCTTACGAGCAGTACTTC,CASSSNGPAAYEQYF
NA,NA,TRBV21-1,TRBJ1-2,TGTGCCAGCAGCAAAAGAGGCGGGGACACCCGCCCTGGGGCCCACATTAACTATGGCTACACCTTC,CASSKRGGDTRPGAHINYGYTF
NA,NA,TRBV2,TRBJ1-6,TGTGCCAGCAGTGAAGATGCCAATTCACCCCTCCACTTT,CASSEDANSPLHF
NA,NA,TRBV7-9,TRBJ2-3,TGTGCCAGCCGACTAGAAATGTCTTTCGATACGCAGTATTTT,CASRLEMSFDTQYF
NA,TRBD1,TRBV6-5,TRBJ1-2,TGTGCCAGCAGGGAAAGACAGGGGGCGGGTGGCTACACCTTC,CASRERQGAGGYTF
NA,NA,TRBV1,TRBJ2-7,TGCACCAGCAGCGGCGGACTAGCGGGGGTCTACGAGCAGTACTTC,CTSSGGLAGVYEQYF
NA,NA,TRBV5-8,TRBJ1-1,TGTGCCAGCACCCCTAGGAGGGCTTTCTTT,CASTPRRAFF
NA,TRBD2,TRBV11-3,TRBJ2-1,TGTGCCAGCAGCTCCGGGACTAGCGTTGACAATGAGCAGTTCTTC,CASSSGTSVDNEQFF
NA,NA,TRBV7-8,TRBJ1-2,TGTGCCAGCAGCCTTCGCCCACAACCCTTGGGACAAGCGGGAGGCTACACCTTC,CASSLRPQPLGQAGGYTF
NA,NA,TRBV6-1,TRBJ1-1,TGTGCCAGCATTAGGACGGGCTCTGAAGCTTTCTTT,CASIRTGSEAFF
NA,TRBD2,TRBV28,TRBJ2-7,TGTGCCAGCATGAGGGCGGGAGGGATCTCCTACGAGCAGTACTTC,CASMRAGGISYEQYF
NA,NA,TRBV2,TRBJ1-2,TGTGCCAGCAGTGGTAGCGCAGGGCTACAAGGCTACACCTTC,CASSGSAGLQGYTF
NA,TRBD1,TRBV5-1,TRBJ2-3,TGCGCCAGCAGCTTCCGTGGACAGGGGGGCGCAGATACGCAGTATTTT,CASSFRGQGGADTQYF
NA,TRBD1,TRBV19,TRBJ1-5,TGTGCCAGTAGTAAGATTCCGGGACAGGGCAATCAGCCCCAGCATTTT,CASSKIPGQGNQPQHF
NA,TRBD1,TRBV7-9,TRBJ1-6,TGTGCCAGCAGCCAGGGGGACGGCAAGCACTTT,CASSQGDGKHF
NA,NA,TRBV2,TRBJ2-7,TGTGCCAGCACCCCCAAAGGGGGGGAAAAGCAGTACTTC,CASTPKGGEKQYF
NA,NA,TRBV5-1,TRBJ2-7,TGCGCCAGCAGCTCATCCGGACCGAGCGGGGAGCAGTACTTC,CASSSSGPSGEQYF
NA,TRBD2,TRBV5-1,TRBJ2-1,TGCGCCAGCAGCTCACCCCCCGGGAGGACCTACAATGAGCAGTTCTTC,CASSSPPGRTYNEQFF
NA,NA,TRBV28,TRBJ2-5,TGTGCCAGCAGTGGTGGACCGACAGTCGGGACCCAGTACTTC,CASSGGPTVGTQYF
NA,NA,TRBV2,TRBJ1-1,TGTGCCAGCAGTGAAGAGAGGGTATTCTTT,CASSEERVFF
few,NA,TRBV5-6,TRBJ2-1,TGTGCCAGCATCTCAGGAGGGGTTGGTGAGCAGTTCTTC,CASISGGVGEQFF
few,NA,TRBV9,TRBJ2-7,TGTGCCAGCAGCGTAGGGTCCTCGGGGGCAGGAGAGCAGTACTTC,CASSVGSSGAGEQYF
NA,TRBD1,TRBV5-1,TRBJ2-7,TGCGCCAGCAGCGGGACAGTCTCCTACGAGCAGTACTTC,CASSGTVSYEQYF
NA,NA,TRBV29-1,TRBJ1-1,TGCAGCGGCACAGGGATGAGGAACACTGAAGCTTTCTTT,CSGTGMRNTEAFF
NA,NA,TRBV18,TRBJ1-2,TGTGCCAGCTCACCCAGAATAGACCTCCCTAACTATGGCTACACCTTC,CASSPRIDLPNYGYTF
NA,TRBD2,TRBV28,TRBJ2-1,TGTGCCAGCAGTTCCGGGACTAAGGATAAGTTCTTC,CASSSGTKDKFF
NA,TRBD2,TRBV9,TRBJ2-4,TGTGCCAGCAGCCCCCGACTAGCAGCGGACATTCAGTACTTC,CASSPRLAADIQYF
NA,TRBD1,TRBV6-1,TRBJ2-2,TGTGCCAGCAGGGAACAGGGGGTAGCCGGGGAGCTGTTTTTT,CASREQGVAGELFF
few,NA,TRBV28,TRBJ1-3,TGTGCCAGCAGTACCCCTGGCGGTGGCGGAAACACCATATATTTT,CASSTPGGGGNTIYF
NA,NA,TRBV25-1,TRBJ1-4,TGTGCCAGCAGTGATCCTGGGGGATCGCTTGAAAAACTGTTTTTT,CASSDPGGSLEKLFF
NA,NA,TRBV5-1,TRBJ1-2,TGCGCCAGCAGTACAGGGTATGGCTACACCTTC,CASSTGYGYTF
NA,NA,TRBV30,TRBJ2-5,TGTGCCTGGATGTATAAAGGGATGGAGACCCAGTACTTC,CAWMYKGMETQYF
once,NA,TRBV30,TRBJ1-3,TGTGCCTGGAGTGAGGGAAACACCATATATTTT,CAWSEGNTIYF
NA,TRBD1,TRBV6-5,TRBJ1-4,TGTGCCAGCAGCCAAACAGGGGGCGCACTGGGGAAACTGTTTTTT,CASSQTGGALGKLFF
NA,NA,TRBV20-1,TRBJ1-1,TGCAGTGCTAAAGAAGGGGCTGAAGCTTTCTTT,CSAKEGAEAFF